A selection of T cell receptor beta chains follows, all from one sample in a study of tumor-infiltrating lymphocytes in localized non-small cell lung cancer. The assay was immunoSEQ multiplex PCR, and TCRdb's table has in-frame clones only and misses some. The sample lists 6,000 to 9,000 clones; over 60% were seen once. The specimen was lung tumor tissue. The receptors originated from a human donor with non-small cell lung cancer. CDR3s include the opening cysteine and the closing phenylalanine or tryptophan. D genes are given only for firm matches. Size is omitted from some rows. Given values are once, few, many or a class for expanded clones.

clone_size: -; j_call: TRBJ1-2; d_call: -; v_call: TRBV6-6; cdr3_aa: CATQGLYGYTF; cdr3_nt: TGTGCCACACAGGGACTCTATGGCTACACCTTC
clone_size: -; j_call: TRBJ2-2; d_call: -; v_call: TRBV4-1; cdr3_aa: CASSPEGPTGELFF; cdr3_nt: TGCGCCAGCAGCCCGGAGGGGCCCACCGGGGAGCTGTTTTTT
clone_size: -; j_call: TRBJ2-1; d_call: -; v_call: TRBV19; cdr3_aa: CASSWHNEQFF; cdr3_nt: TGTGCCAGTAGTTGGCACAATGAGCAGTTCTTC
clone_size: -; j_call: TRBJ1-5; d_call: -; v_call: TRBV7-8; cdr3_aa: CASSSETLFPYSNQPQHF; cdr3_nt: TGTGCCAGCAGCTCGGAGACCTTATTCCCATATAGCAATCAGCCCCAGCATTTT
clone_size: -; j_call: TRBJ2-3; d_call: TRBD2; v_call: TRBV5-1; cdr3_aa: CASSLGLAGGSSTDTQYF; cdr3_nt: TGCGCCAGCAGCTTGGGGCTAGCGGGGGGATCTAGCACAGATACGCAGTATTTT
clone_size: -; j_call: TRBJ2-7; d_call: -; v_call: TRBV11-2; cdr3_aa: CASSLEAPYEQYF; cdr3_nt: TGTGCCAGCAGCTTAGAAGCCCCCTACGAGCAGTACTTC
clone_size: -; j_call: TRBJ2-3; d_call: -; v_call: TRBV10-2; cdr3_aa: CASTSGASDTQYF; cdr3_nt: TGCGCCAGCACGTCGGGGGCATCAGATACGCAGTATTTT
clone_size: -; j_call: TRBJ2-3; d_call: TRBD2; v_call: TRBV6-4; cdr3_aa: CASSRGLARTDTQYF; cdr3_nt: TGTGCCAGCAGCCGCGGACTAGCGAGAACAGATACGCAGTATTTT
clone_size: -; j_call: TRBJ2-7; d_call: TRBD2; v_call: TRBV6-1; cdr3_aa: CASSESVAGGPGEQYF; cdr3_nt: TGTGCCAGCAGTGAATCGGTAGCGGGGGGGCCTGGCGAGCAGTACTTC
clone_size: -; j_call: TRBJ1-1; d_call: TRBD1; v_call: TRBV18; cdr3_aa: CASSPLGPGQGFMNTEAFF; cdr3_nt: TGTGCCAGCTCACCCCTCGGACCGGGACAGGGCTTCATGAACACTGAAGCTTTCTTT
clone_size: -; j_call: TRBJ2-4; d_call: -; v_call: TRBV7-2; cdr3_aa: CASSLDLAKNIQYF; cdr3_nt: TGTGCCAGCAGCTTAGACTTAGCCAAAAACATTCAGTACTTC
clone_size: -; j_call: TRBJ1-2; d_call: -; v_call: TRBV29-1; cdr3_aa: CSVLPERGKGGYTF; cdr3_nt: TGCAGCGTTCTCCCTGAGAGGGGTAAGGGTGGCTACACCTTC
clone_size: -; j_call: TRBJ2-4; d_call: -; v_call: TRBV7-8; cdr3_aa: CASSPGDIQYF; cdr3_nt: TGTGCCAGCAGCCCAGGGGACATTCAGTACTTC
clone_size: -; j_call: TRBJ2-3; d_call: -; v_call: TRBV27; cdr3_aa: CASSLSRAGRRGPTDTQYF; cdr3_nt: TGTGCCAGCAGTTTATCACGGGCAGGTCGGCGGGGGCCCACAGATACGCAGTATTTT
clone_size: -; j_call: TRBJ2-5; d_call: -; v_call: TRBV5-1; cdr3_aa: CASSLAAETTTQYF; cdr3_nt: TGCGCCAGCAGCTTGGCGGCCGAAACCACGACCCAGTACTTC
clone_size: -; j_call: TRBJ2-5; d_call: -; v_call: TRBV5-1; cdr3_aa: CASSLGSGPPLPEYF; cdr3_nt: TGCGCCAGCAGCTTGGGCTCGGGCCCTCCGCTCCCCGAGTACTTC
clone_size: few; j_call: TRBJ2-5; d_call: TRBD1; v_call: TRBV7-9; cdr3_aa: CASSLGQGGTQYF; cdr3_nt: TGTGCCAGCAGCTTGGGACAGGGAGGGACCCAGTACTTC
clone_size: -; j_call: TRBJ1-2; d_call: TRBD1; v_call: TRBV27; cdr3_aa: CATRTGGNYGYTF; cdr3_nt: TGTGCCACCAGAACAGGGGGTAACTATGGCTACACCTTC
clone_size: -; j_call: TRBJ1-4; d_call: -; v_call: TRBV19; cdr3_aa: CASSIAWEPGEKLFF; cdr3_nt: TGTGCCAGTAGTATAGCCTGGGAACCCGGTGAAAAACTGTTTTTT
clone_size: -; j_call: TRBJ2-7; d_call: -; v_call: TRBV4-2; cdr3_aa: CASSLDWGMYEQYF; cdr3_nt: TGTGCCAGCAGCTTGGATTGGGGTATGTACGAGCAGTACTTC
clone_size: -; j_call: TRBJ1-1; d_call: -; v_call: TRBV18; cdr3_aa: CASSPYTGTEAFF; cdr3_nt: TGTGCCAGCTCACCGTATACGGGCACTGAAGCTTTCTTT
clone_size: -; j_call: TRBJ2-2; d_call: -; v_call: TRBV5-1; cdr3_aa: CASTGTANTGELFF; cdr3_nt: TGCGCCAGTACCGGGACGGCCAACACCGGGGAGCTGTTTTTT
clone_size: -; j_call: TRBJ2-2; d_call: TRBD2; v_call: TRBV5-1; cdr3_aa: CASRKSASGSILNTGELFF; cdr3_nt: TGCGCCAGCAGGAAGTCGGCTAGCGGGTCCATACTGAACACCGGGGAGCTGTTTTTT
clone_size: -; j_call: TRBJ2-6; d_call: TRBD2; v_call: TRBV7-3; cdr3_aa: CASSLFGGGISGANVLTF; cdr3_nt: TGTGCCAGCAGCTTATTTGGCGGGGGGATCTCTGGGGCCAACGTCCTGACTTTC
clone_size: large; j_call: TRBJ2-5; d_call: -; v_call: TRBV4-2; cdr3_aa: CASSGVGETQYF; cdr3_nt: TGTGCCAGCAGCGGGGTAGGAGAGACCCAGTACTTC
clone_size: -; j_call: TRBJ2-5; d_call: TRBD2; v_call: TRBV19; cdr3_aa: CASSIPAGRSRQETQYF; cdr3_nt: TGTGCCAGTAGTATCCCAGCGGGGAGGTCAAGGCAAGAGACCCAGTACTTC
clone_size: -; j_call: TRBJ1-6; d_call: -; v_call: TRBV6-5; cdr3_aa: CASRGESPNSPLHF; cdr3_nt: TGTGCCAGCAGGGGGGAGAGTCCTAATTCACCCCTCCACTTT
clone_size: -; j_call: TRBJ1-2; d_call: -; v_call: TRBV7-2; cdr3_aa: CASNLDGGAGGYTF; cdr3_nt: TGTGCCAGCAACCTAGATGGCGGGGCGGGCGGCTACACCTTC
clone_size: -; j_call: TRBJ1-5; d_call: TRBD1; v_call: TRBV5-6; cdr3_aa: CASSLGQGSYQPQHF; cdr3_nt: TGTGCCAGCAGCCTAGGACAGGGGTCGTATCAGCCCCAGCATTTT
clone_size: -; j_call: TRBJ2-5; d_call: TRBD2; v_call: TRBV5-6; cdr3_aa: CASSLRRGSFQETQYF; cdr3_nt: TGTGCCAGCAGCTTGAGGCGGGGGAGCTTCCAAGAGACCCAGTACTTC
clone_size: -; j_call: TRBJ2-5; d_call: -; v_call: TRBV30; cdr3_aa: CAGSWGVQETQYF; cdr3_nt: TGTGCCGGGTCTTGGGGGGTTCAAGAGACCCAGTACTTC
clone_size: once; j_call: TRBJ1-2; d_call: -; v_call: TRBV21-1; cdr3_aa: CASSKERCGYTF; cdr3_nt: TGTGCCAGCAGCAAAGAACGGTGTGGCTACACCTTC
clone_size: -; j_call: TRBJ2-1; d_call: TRBD2; v_call: TRBV30; cdr3_aa: CAWSGGAHEQFF; cdr3_nt: TGTGCCTGGAGCGGGGGGGCCCATGAGCAGTTCTTC
clone_size: few; j_call: TRBJ1-2; d_call: TRBD1; v_call: TRBV7-9; cdr3_aa: CASSPRTGDYGYTF; cdr3_nt: TGTGCCAGCAGCCCCAGGACAGGGGACTATGGCTACACCTTC
clone_size: few; j_call: TRBJ2-1; d_call: -; v_call: TRBV9; cdr3_aa: CASSVGSGLSYNEQFF; cdr3_nt: TGTGCCAGCAGCGTAGGGAGCGGACTCTCCTACAATGAGCAGTTCTTC
clone_size: -; j_call: TRBJ2-2; d_call: -; v_call: TRBV5-1; cdr3_aa: CASTEQGRGGELFF; cdr3_nt: TGCGCCAGCACCGAACAGGGAAGAGGCGGGGAGCTGTTTTTT
clone_size: -; j_call: TRBJ2-2; d_call: -; v_call: TRBV18; cdr3_aa: CASSPLGRGQTGELFF; cdr3_nt: TGTGCCAGCTCACCATTGGGGAGAGGTCAGACCGGGGAGCTGTTTTTT
clone_size: -; j_call: TRBJ1-5; d_call: -; v_call: TRBV11-2; cdr3_aa: CASSADNDSNQPQHF; cdr3_nt: TGTGCCAGCAGCGCGGACAATGATAGCAATCAGCCCCAGCATTTT
clone_size: -; j_call: TRBJ2-5; d_call: TRBD2; v_call: TRBV7-9; cdr3_aa: CASSSRGSGGQTQYF; cdr3_nt: TGTGCCAGCAGCTCGAGGGGAAGCGGGGGCCAGACCCAGTACTTC
clone_size: -; j_call: TRBJ1-1; d_call: TRBD1; v_call: TRBV2; cdr3_aa: CASSGDTGDREDTEAFF; cdr3_nt: TGTGCCAGCAGCGGCGATACCGGGGACAGGGAGGACACTGAAGCTTTCTTT